The T cell receptor beta chain described here comes from a study of T-cell memory formation after mild COVID-19 (dated by TCRdb to the early 2020s). The study in broad terms: TCR sequence clusters from the two donors were found to be largely donor specific. In two donors, T-cell clones that expanded and contracted after mild COVID-19 were tracked by sequencing TCRalpha and TCRbeta repertoires over time. Two young, previously healthy adult volunteers, one female and one male, were included in the cohort.

Inclusive of the bounding cysteine and phenylalanine, the CDR3 is 17 residues long. Of the read, only the CDR3 DNA is kept; its 51 bases are in frame from base 1. CDR1 LGHDT and CDR2 YNNKEL are derived from the germline V gene (reference sequence). V is cut back by 3 bases and J by 0 bases, with 7 bases in the junction unmatched. Ficoll-Paque density gradient centrifugation was the method used to isolate PBMCs. The data were produced on an Illumina NovaSeq 6000. Using 5'RACE with constant-segment primers, TCRalpha and TCRbeta cDNA libraries were constructed, with sample barcodes and unique molecular identifiers added in the process. Trizol reagent was used to extract RNA from every sample. The libraries were amplified in two PCR steps, and the second step added a second sample barcode and Illumina TruSeq adapters. The libraries were sequenced on an Illumina NovaSeq using 2 x 150 bp paired-end reads. The authors' pipeline ran thus. Reads were demultiplexed and collapsed into UMI-guided consensus sequences with migec v1.2.7. With mixcr v2.1.11, UMI consensuses were aligned to TRA and TRB V and J templates and assembled into clonotypes. Expanded or contracted clonotypes were those called significant by both edgeR and NoisET, with noise models trained on biological replicates. For edgeR calls, a false discovery rate-adjusted p below 0.01 and a log2 fold-change threshold of 1 were applied. PCA with hierarchical clustering of max-normalized trajectories of the 1000 most abundant clonotypes was used as exploratory dynamics analysis. The CD4 or CD8 phenotype of responding clones was assigned using the separately sequenced CD4+ and CD8+ repertoires. TCRdb reworked the public reads: Q25 trimming with fastp, MiXCR clone assembly, productive beta chains retained. Identical CDR3 proteins give one entry, which carries the most common genes and DNA. In this record, the V and J calls reflect TCRdb's handling and not the investigators' own analysis. The sample has 250,000 to 300,000 distinct CDR3 sequences on record, about 17% of them singletons. About a fifth of the sample lies in the top ten.

Findings and caveats that apply to the study as a whole: The study included only a couple of mild cases, and larger cohorts that include severe cases with pre-infection samples were judged to be necessary. The second-wave clones that peaked on day 37 were not confirmed to be SARS-CoV-2 specific. Contracting CD4+ clones appeared mostly in the CM and EM memory subsets, whereas CD8+ clones were enriched in EMRA. From day 15 to 85, contracting clones showed balanced CD4/CD8 phenotypes, whereas a second wave of clones that expanded from day 15 to 37 leaned towards CD4+. Some responding clones were found in pre-infection memory, which suggests that pre-existing cross-reactive memory T cells took part in the SARS-CoV-2 response.

This clonotype came up once. The antigen it binds to is not known. There are no base qualities to consult, and no much larger clone falls within one base. Single-read evidence is weak. This TCR was recovered from a man aged 18 to 35 who had mild COVID-19 (a few samples of this study predate the infection). The sample titles of this study are shuffled in the database, so cell type and time point are left out; the donor was told from shared clones. Sequences were obtained from PBMCs or a T cell subset sorted from them (not recorded which). This receptor chain uses TRBV3-1 and TRBJ2-5; TRBD1 lines up with 10 middle nucleotides. The CDR3 reads as follows: CASSHRDRGPYQETQYF. In nucleotide form, the sequence is TGTGCCAGCAGCCACCGGGACAGGGGCCCTTACCAAGAGACCCAGTACTTC.